This T cell receptor (beta chain) was retrieved from a study of CD8+ T cells in alopecia areata. Study-wide background: In an open-label trial, patients got 5 to 10 mg tofacitinib twice daily. General study results and limits: On tofacitinib, scalp and blood still held many of the expanded lesional clones.

Remarks on this clone: Its antigen is not known.

Sequencing used cDNA as its template, made by extracting RNA and reverse transcribing it. Method: immunoSEQ multiplex PCR; TCRdb's copy keeps in-frame clones and lacks some. The table records about 210,000 clones, 64% of them present only once. Sample treatment: oral pan-JAK inhibitor, 5-10 mg twice daily. The CDR3 length is 14 residues. CDR1 and CDR2 (germline): MNHNS, SASEGT. The V end was cut by 4 bases, the J end by 3 bases, with 10 bases between. The rearrangement links TRBV6-1 to TRBJ1-5, with D tentatively TRBD1 (6 bases). This clonotype originated in a human donor with alopecia areata. Material: CD4+ T cells sorted from blood, obtained at week 4, from a patient treated with tofacitinib. The CDR3 sequence: CASSVRQDNQPQHF. The CDR3 nucleotides read TGTGCCAGCAGTGTCCGACAGGACAATCAGCCCCAGCATTTT.